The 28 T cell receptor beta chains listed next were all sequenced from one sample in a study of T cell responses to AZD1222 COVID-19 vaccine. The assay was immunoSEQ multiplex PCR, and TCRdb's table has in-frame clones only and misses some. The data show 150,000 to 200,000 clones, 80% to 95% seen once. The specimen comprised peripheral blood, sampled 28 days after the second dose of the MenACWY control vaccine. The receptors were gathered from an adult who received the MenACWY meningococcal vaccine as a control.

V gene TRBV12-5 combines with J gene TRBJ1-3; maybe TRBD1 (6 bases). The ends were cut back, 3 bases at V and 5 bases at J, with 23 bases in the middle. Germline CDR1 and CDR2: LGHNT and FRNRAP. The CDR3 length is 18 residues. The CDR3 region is CASGFITSTGPSRNTIYF. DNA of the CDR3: TGTGCTAGTGGTTTTATAACCTCAACAGGGCCATCAAGAAACACCATATATTTT.

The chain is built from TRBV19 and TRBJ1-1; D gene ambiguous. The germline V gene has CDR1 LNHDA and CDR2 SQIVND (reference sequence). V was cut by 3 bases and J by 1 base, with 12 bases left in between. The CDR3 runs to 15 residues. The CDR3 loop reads CASSISGLRNTEAFF. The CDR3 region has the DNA TGTGCCAGTAGTATTTCTGGGCTTAGGAACACTGAAGCTTTCTTT.

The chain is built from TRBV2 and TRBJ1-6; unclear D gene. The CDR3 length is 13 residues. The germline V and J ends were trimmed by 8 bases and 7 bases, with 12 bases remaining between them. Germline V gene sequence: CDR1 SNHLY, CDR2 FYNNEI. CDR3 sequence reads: CASVDQYNSPLHF. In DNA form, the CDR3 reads TGTGCCAGCGTGGACCAGTACAATTCACCCCTCCACTTT.

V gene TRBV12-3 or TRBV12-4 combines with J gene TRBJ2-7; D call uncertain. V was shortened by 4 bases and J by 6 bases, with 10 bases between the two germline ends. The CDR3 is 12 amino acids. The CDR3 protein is CASSWSVGEQYF. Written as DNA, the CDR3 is TGTGCCAGCAGTTGGTCTGTGGGCGAGCAGTACTTC.

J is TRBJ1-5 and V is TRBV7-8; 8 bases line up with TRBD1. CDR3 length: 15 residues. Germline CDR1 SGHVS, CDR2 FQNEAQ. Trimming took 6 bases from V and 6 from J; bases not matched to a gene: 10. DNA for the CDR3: TGTGCCAGCAGATCTACCGGGACAGGCCCTCAGCCCCAGCATTTT. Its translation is CASRSTGTGPQPQHF.

The CDR3 sequence is CSASSRQGTDTQYF. As DNA, the CDR3 is TGCAGTGCTAGTAGCCGGCAGGGGACAGATACGCAGTATTTT. V gene TRBV20-1 combines with J gene TRBJ2-3; tentative D call: TRBD1 (6 bases). V dropped 3 bases and J dropped 3 bases, with 13 bases sitting between them. Germline CDR1 reads DFQATT; CDR2 reads SNEGSKA (reference sequence). CDR3 length: 14 residues.

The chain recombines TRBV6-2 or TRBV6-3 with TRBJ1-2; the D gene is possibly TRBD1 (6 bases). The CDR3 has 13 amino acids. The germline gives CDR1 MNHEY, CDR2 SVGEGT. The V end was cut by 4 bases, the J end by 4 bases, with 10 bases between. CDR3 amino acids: CASSFTGSYGYTF. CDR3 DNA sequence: TGTGCCAGCAGTTTTACAGGGTCCTATGGCTACACCTTC.

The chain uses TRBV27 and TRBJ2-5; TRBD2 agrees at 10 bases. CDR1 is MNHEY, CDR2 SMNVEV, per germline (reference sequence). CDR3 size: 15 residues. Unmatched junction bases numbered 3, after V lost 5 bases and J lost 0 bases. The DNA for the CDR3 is TGTGCCAGCAGTCGGACTAGCGGCTACCAAGAGACCCAGTACTTC. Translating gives CASSRTSGYQETQYF.

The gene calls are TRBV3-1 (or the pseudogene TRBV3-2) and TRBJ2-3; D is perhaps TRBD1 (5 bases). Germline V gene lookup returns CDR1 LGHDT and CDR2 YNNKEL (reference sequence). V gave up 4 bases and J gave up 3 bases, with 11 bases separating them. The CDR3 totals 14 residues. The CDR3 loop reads CASSLTPGTDTQYF. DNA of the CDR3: TGTGCCAGCAGCCTAACCCCAGGGACAGATACGCAGTATTTT.

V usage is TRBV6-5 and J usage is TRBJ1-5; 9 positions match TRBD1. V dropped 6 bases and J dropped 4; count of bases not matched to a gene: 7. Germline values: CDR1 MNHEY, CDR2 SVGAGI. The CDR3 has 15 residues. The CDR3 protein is CASRGQGGVNQPQHF. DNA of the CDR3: TGTGCCAGCAGGGGACAGGGTGGTGTGAATCAGCCCCAGCATTTT.

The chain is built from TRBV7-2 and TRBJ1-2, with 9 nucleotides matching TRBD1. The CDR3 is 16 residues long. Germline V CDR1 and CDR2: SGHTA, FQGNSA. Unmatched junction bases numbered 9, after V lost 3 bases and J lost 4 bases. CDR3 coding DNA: TGTGCCAGCAGCTTCGGTGGGACAGGGAGTTCCTATGGCTACACCTTC. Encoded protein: CASSFGGTGSSYGYTF.

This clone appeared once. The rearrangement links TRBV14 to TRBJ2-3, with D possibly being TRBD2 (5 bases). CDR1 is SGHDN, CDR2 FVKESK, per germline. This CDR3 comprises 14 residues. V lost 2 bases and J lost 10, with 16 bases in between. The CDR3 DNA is TGTGCCAGCAGCCAAAAGTTGAGGGCGGAGGCGCAGTATTTT. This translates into CASSQKLRAEAQYF.

The chain's CDR3 is CASSQVFGRGRQETQYF. The CDR3 DNA is TGTGCCAGCAGCCAAGTTTTCGGGCGGGGCAGGCAAGAGACCCAGTACTTC. The V call is TRBV3-1 (or the pseudogene TRBV3-2), the J call TRBJ2-5, with TRBD2 as a possible D gene (6 bases). Trimming removed 1 base at V and 2 bases at J, with 17 bases between. Germline assignment: CDR1 LGHDT and CDR2 YNNKEL (reference sequence). The CDR3 spans 17 residues.

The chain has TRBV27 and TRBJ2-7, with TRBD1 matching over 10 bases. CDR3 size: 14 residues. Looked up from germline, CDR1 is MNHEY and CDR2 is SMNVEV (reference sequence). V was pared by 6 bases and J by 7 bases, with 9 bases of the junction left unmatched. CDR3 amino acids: CASSWDRGTGEQYF. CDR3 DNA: TGTGCCAGCAGCTGGGACAGGGGAACTGGGGAGCAGTACTTC.

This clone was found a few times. CDR3 region: CASSRSPGTGAQYF. The CDR3 nucleotides are TGTGCCAGTAGTCGGAGTCCCGGGACAGGGGCCCAGTACTTC. The V call is TRBV19, the J call TRBJ2-5; 10 bases map to TRBD1. V shed 5 bases and J 9 bases; nucleotides not matched to a gene: 9. This CDR3 contains 14 residues. Germline CDR1 is LNHDA and CDR2 is SQIVND (reference sequence).

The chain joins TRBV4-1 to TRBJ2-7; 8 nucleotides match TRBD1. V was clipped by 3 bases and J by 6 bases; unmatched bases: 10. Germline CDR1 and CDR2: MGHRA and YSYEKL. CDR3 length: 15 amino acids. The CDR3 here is CASSQTGTGSPEQYF. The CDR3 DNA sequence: TGCGCCAGCAGCCAGACCGGGACAGGATCACCCGAGCAGTACTTC.

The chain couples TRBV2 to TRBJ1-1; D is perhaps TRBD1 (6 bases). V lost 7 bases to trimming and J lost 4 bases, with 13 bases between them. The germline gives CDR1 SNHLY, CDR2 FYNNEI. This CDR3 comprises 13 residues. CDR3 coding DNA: TGTGCCAGCACCGGACAGCACGGCACTGAAGCTTTCTTT. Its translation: CASTGQHGTEAFF.

CDR3 DNA: TGTGCCAGCAGTATCAACAGGGCTTCCTACGAGCAGTACTTC. It encodes CASSINRASYEQYF. The chain joins TRBV3-1 (or the pseudogene TRBV3-2) to TRBJ2-7; D might be TRBD1 (6 bases). The V end lost 6 bases, the J end lost 1 base, and 13 bases lay between the germline ends. Germline CDR1 and CDR2: LGHDT and YNNKEL (reference sequence). CDR3 length: 14 amino acids.

The CDR3 DNA reads as TGTGCCAGCAGTGAGGTTTTCACCGCTAGCAAGGAGACCCAGTACTTC. Residues: CASSEVFTASKETQYF. The chain carries TRBV2 and TRBJ2-5; D is possibly TRBD2 (5 bases). V was trimmed by 3 bases and J by 5 bases, leaving 19 bases between them. The V gene's germline CDR1 is SNHLY and CDR2 FYNNEI. The length of the CDR3 is 16 residues.

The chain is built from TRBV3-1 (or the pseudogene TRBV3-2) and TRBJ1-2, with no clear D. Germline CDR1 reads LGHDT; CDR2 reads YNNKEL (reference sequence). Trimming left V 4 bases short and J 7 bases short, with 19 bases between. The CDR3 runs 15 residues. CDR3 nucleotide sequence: TGTGCCAGCAGCCCGGCGGGATCCGCGCGTGGTGGCTACACCTTC. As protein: CASSPAGSARGGYTF.

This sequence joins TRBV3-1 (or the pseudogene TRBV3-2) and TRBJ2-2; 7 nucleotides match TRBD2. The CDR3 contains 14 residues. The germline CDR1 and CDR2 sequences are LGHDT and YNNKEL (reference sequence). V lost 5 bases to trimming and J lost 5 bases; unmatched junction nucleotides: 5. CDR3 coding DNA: TGTGCCAGCAGCTCAGCGGGGAGAACCGGGGAGCTGTTTTTT. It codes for CASSSAGRTGELFF.

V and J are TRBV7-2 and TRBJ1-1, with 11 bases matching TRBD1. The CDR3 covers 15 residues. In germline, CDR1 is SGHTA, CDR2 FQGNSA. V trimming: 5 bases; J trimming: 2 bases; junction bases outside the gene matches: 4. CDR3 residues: CASSLRTGGNTEAFF. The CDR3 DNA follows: TGTGCCAGCAGCCTACGGACAGGGGGCAACACTGAAGCTTTCTTT.

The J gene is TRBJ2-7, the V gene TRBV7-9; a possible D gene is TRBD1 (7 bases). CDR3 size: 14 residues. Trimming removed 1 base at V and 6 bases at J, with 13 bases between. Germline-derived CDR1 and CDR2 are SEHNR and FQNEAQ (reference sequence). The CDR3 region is CASSLGGDRSEQYF. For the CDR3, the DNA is TGTGCCAGCAGCTTAGGGGGGGACAGAAGCGAGCAGTACTTC.

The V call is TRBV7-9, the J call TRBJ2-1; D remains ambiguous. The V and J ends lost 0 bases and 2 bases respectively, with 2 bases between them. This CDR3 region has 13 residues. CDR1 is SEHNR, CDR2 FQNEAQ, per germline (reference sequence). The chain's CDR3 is CASSLAAYNEQFF. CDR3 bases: TGTGCCAGCAGCTTAGCGGCCTACAATGAGCAGTTCTTC. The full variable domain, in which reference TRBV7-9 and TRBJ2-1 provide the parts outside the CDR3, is DTGVSQNPRHKITKRGQNVTFRCDPISEHNRLYWYRQTLGQGPEFLTYFQNEAQLEKSRLLSDRFSAERPKGSFSTLEIQRTEQGDSAMYLCASSLAAYNEQFFGPGTRLTVL.

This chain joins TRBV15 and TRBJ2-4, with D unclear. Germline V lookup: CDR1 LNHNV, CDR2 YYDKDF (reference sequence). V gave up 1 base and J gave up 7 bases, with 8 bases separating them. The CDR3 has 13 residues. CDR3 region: CATSRVYGNIQYF. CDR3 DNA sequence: TGTGCCACCAGCAGAGTGTATGGGAACATTCAGTACTTC.

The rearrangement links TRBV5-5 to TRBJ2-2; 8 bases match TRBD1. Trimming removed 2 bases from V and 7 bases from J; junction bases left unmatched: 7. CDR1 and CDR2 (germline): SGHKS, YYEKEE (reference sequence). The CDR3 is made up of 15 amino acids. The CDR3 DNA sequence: TGTGCCAGCAGCTTCGGGCAGGGGGCGAACGGGGAGCTGTTTTTT. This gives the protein CASSFGQGANGELFF.

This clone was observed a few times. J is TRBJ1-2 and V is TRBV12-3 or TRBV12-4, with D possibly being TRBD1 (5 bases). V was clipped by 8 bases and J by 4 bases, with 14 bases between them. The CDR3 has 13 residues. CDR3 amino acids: CASGARQLYGYTF. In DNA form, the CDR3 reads TGTGCCAGCGGGGCAAGGCAGCTCTATGGCTACACCTTC.

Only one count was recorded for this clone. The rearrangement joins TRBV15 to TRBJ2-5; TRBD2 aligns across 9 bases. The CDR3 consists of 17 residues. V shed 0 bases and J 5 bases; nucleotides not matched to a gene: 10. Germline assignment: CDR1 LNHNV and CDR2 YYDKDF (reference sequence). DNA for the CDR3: TGTGCCACCAGCAGAGATGGCGGGGCGGGGGGGCCCGAGACCCAGTACTTC. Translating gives CATSRDGGAGGPETQYF.